The rows below give T cell receptor beta chains drawn from one sample of a study of immune evolution from preneoplasia to lung adenocarcinoma. Sequenced by immunoSEQ multiplex PCR; TCRdb stores in-frame clones only, minus some. This table holds several thousand clones, roughly 85% found once. The sample was FFPE minimally invasive lung adenocarcinoma tissue. Receptor source: a person aged 60-79 years with lung adenocarcinoma. CDR3s include the opening cysteine and the closing phenylalanine or tryptophan. Each record gives: D gene, J gene, clone size, V gene, CDR3 protein, CDR3 DNA. A D gene is named only where the DNA matches it firmly. Clone size is given for some rows only: seen once, a few or many times, or a class if the clone is expanded.

D gene: NA
J gene: TRBJ1-2
clone size: NA
V gene: TRBV30
CDR3 protein: CAWSPGHHGDGYTF
CDR3 DNA: TGTGCCTGGAGTCCGGGACACCATGGGGATGGCTACACCTTC

D gene: NA
J gene: TRBJ1-1
clone size: NA
V gene: TRBV6-5
CDR3 protein: CASSYYGTPNTEAFF
CDR3 DNA: TGTGCCAGCAGTTACTACGGGACACCTAACACTGAAGCTTTCTTT

D gene: TRBD2
J gene: TRBJ2-5
clone size: NA
V gene: TRBV27
CDR3 protein: CASSLTSGSWETQYF
CDR3 DNA: TGTGCCAGCAGTTTAACTAGCGGGAGTTGGGAGACCCAGTACTTC

D gene: NA
J gene: TRBJ2-7
clone size: once
V gene: TRBV28
CDR3 protein: CASISRGDRSRPLEQYF
CDR3 DNA: TGTGCCAGCATCTCTCGGGGGGACAGGTCCCGTCCTCTCGAGCAGTACTTC

D gene: TRBD1
J gene: TRBJ1-2
clone size: NA
V gene: TRBV28
CDR3 protein: CASSLIRTGVGYTF
CDR3 DNA: TGTGCCAGCAGTTTGATCCGGACAGGGGTAGGCTACACCTTC

D gene: TRBD1
J gene: TRBJ1-6
clone size: NA
V gene: TRBV7-3
CDR3 protein: CASSSLGQGASPLHF
CDR3 DNA: TGTGCCAGCAGCTCACTGGGACAGGGGGCTTCACCCCTCCACTTT

D gene: TRBD2
J gene: TRBJ2-3
clone size: NA
V gene: TRBV7-9
CDR3 protein: CASSPSLAGARGDTQYF
CDR3 DNA: TGTGCCAGCAGCCCCTCTCTAGCGGGAGCGCGGGGAGATACGCAGTATTTT

D gene: NA
J gene: TRBJ2-1
clone size: NA
V gene: TRBV11-2
CDR3 protein: CASSFLAVIYNEQFF
CDR3 DNA: TGTGCCAGCAGCTTCCTAGCAGTAATCTACAATGAGCAGTTCTTC

D gene: NA
J gene: TRBJ2-4
clone size: NA
V gene: TRBV27
CDR3 protein: CASTVRGGLAKNIQYF
CDR3 DNA: TGTGCCAGCACCGTTAGGGGTGGGCTAGCCAAAAACATTCAGTACTTC

D gene: NA
J gene: TRBJ2-1
clone size: few
V gene: TRBV19
CDR3 protein: CASSQASYNEQFF
CDR3 DNA: TGTGCCAGTAGTCAGGCCTCCTACAATGAGCAGTTCTTC

D gene: TRBD1
J gene: TRBJ1-2
clone size: few
V gene: TRBV5-4
CDR3 protein: CASSLAAGGFYGYTF
CDR3 DNA: TGTGCCAGCAGCTTGGCCGCAGGGGGATTCTATGGCTACACCTTC

D gene: NA
J gene: TRBJ2-7
clone size: NA
V gene: TRBV4-1
CDR3 protein: CASSPIPRAGRGEQYF
CDR3 DNA: TGCGCCAGCAGCCCGATTCCGCGGGCTGGTCGGGGCGAGCAGTACTTC

D gene: TRBD2
J gene: TRBJ2-2
clone size: NA
V gene: TRBV11-3
CDR3 protein: CASSARTSGSNGELFF
CDR3 DNA: TGTGCCAGCAGCGCCCGGACTAGCGGGAGTAACGGGGAGCTGTTTTTT

D gene: NA
J gene: TRBJ1-2
clone size: once
V gene: TRBV20-1
CDR3 protein: CNALANYGYTF
CDR3 DNA: TGCAATGCCCTAGCGAACTATGGCTACACCTTC

D gene: TRBD2
J gene: TRBJ2-5
clone size: NA
V gene: TRBV19
CDR3 protein: CASSLESSGVRTQYF
CDR3 DNA: TGTGCCAGTAGTCTCGAGTCTAGCGGGGTTCGGACCCAGTACTTC

D gene: NA
J gene: TRBJ1-2
clone size: NA
V gene: TRBV30
CDR3 protein: CAGPPRDGANYGYTF
CDR3 DNA: TGTGCCGGCCCACCCAGGGACGGAGCTAACTATGGCTACACCTTC

D gene: NA
J gene: TRBJ1-2
clone size: NA
V gene: TRBV4-2
CDR3 protein: CASSQGSGIMDGYTF
CDR3 DNA: TGTGCCAGCAGCCAAGGGAGCGGTATAATGGATGGCTACACCTTC

D gene: NA
J gene: TRBJ1-1
clone size: NA
V gene: TRBV2
CDR3 protein: CASMGGYTEAFF
CDR3 DNA: TGTGCCAGCATGGGGGGTTACACTGAAGCTTTCTTT

D gene: NA
J gene: TRBJ2-7
clone size: NA
V gene: TRBV2
CDR3 protein: CASSDQLSYEQYF
CDR3 DNA: TGTGCCAGCAGTGACCAGCTTTCCTACGAGCAGTACTTC

D gene: NA
J gene: TRBJ1-3
clone size: NA
V gene: TRBV14
CDR3 protein: CASSPVAWSGNTIYF
CDR3 DNA: TGTGCCAGTAGCCCAGTAGCGTGGTCTGGAAACACCATATATTTT

D gene: TRBD1
J gene: TRBJ1-2
clone size: once
V gene: TRBV5-5
CDR3 protein: CASSLGGQGAHGYTF
CDR3 DNA: TGTGCCAGCAGCTTGGGGGGACAGGGGGCACATGGCTACACCTTC

D gene: NA
J gene: TRBJ2-7
clone size: NA
V gene: TRBV6-1
CDR3 protein: CASTARARYEQYF
CDR3 DNA: TGTGCCAGCACCGCCAGGGCCCGCTACGAGCAGTACTTC

D gene: TRBD2
J gene: TRBJ2-1
clone size: NA
V gene: TRBV7-3
CDR3 protein: CASSLRAAGGGEQFF
CDR3 DNA: TGTGCCAGCAGCTTAAGGGCAGCGGGAGGCGGTGAGCAGTTCTTC

D gene: TRBD1
J gene: TRBJ1-1
clone size: NA
V gene: TRBV28
CDR3 protein: CASSLQGVNTEAFF
CDR3 DNA: TGTGCCAGCAGTTTACAGGGGGTGAACACTGAAGCTTTCTTT

D gene: NA
J gene: TRBJ2-1
clone size: NA
V gene: TRBV7-9
CDR3 protein: CASSLASSYNEQFF
CDR3 DNA: TGTGCCAGCAGCTTGGCTAGCTCCTACAATGAGCAGTTCTTC

D gene: NA
J gene: TRBJ2-7
clone size: NA
V gene: TRBV7-9
CDR3 protein: CASSLTETYEQYF
CDR3 DNA: TGTGCCAGCAGCTTGACAGAAACCTACGAGCAGTACTTC

D gene: TRBD2
J gene: TRBJ2-1
clone size: NA
V gene: TRBV5-6
CDR3 protein: CASSLGWGGDEQFF
CDR3 DNA: TGTGCCAGCAGCCTGGGTTGGGGGGGGGACGAGCAGTTCTTC

D gene: TRBD1
J gene: TRBJ1-1
clone size: NA
V gene: TRBV18
CDR3 protein: CASSLGQGGNTEAFF
CDR3 DNA: TGTGCCAGCTCACTCGGACAGGGAGGGAACACTGAAGCTTTCTTT

D gene: NA
J gene: TRBJ1-1
clone size: NA
V gene: TRBV18
CDR3 protein: CASSPLGGLGNTEAFF
CDR3 DNA: TGTGCCAGCTCACCGTTGGGAGGCTTGGGGAACACTGAAGCTTTCTTT

D gene: NA
J gene: TRBJ1-4
clone size: NA
V gene: TRBV18
CDR3 protein: CASSSDSPGGGVNEKLFF
CDR3 DNA: TGTGCCAGCTCATCGGACAGCCCCGGCGGCGGGGTTAATGAAAAACTGTTTTTT

D gene: NA
J gene: TRBJ2-2
clone size: NA
V gene: TRBV30
CDR3 protein: CAWSRVNTGELFF
CDR3 DNA: TGTGCCTGGAGCAGGGTAAACACCGGGGAGCTGTTTTTT

D gene: TRBD1
J gene: TRBJ1-4
clone size: NA
V gene: TRBV6-5
CDR3 protein: CASRGQGAPNEKLFF
CDR3 DNA: TGTGCCAGCAGAGGACAGGGGGCCCCTAATGAAAAACTGTTTTTT

D gene: NA
J gene: TRBJ1-2
clone size: NA
V gene: TRBV28
CDR3 protein: CASTFRTAQLNGYTF
CDR3 DNA: TGTGCCAGCACCTTCAGGACCGCTCAATTAAATGGCTACACCTTC

D gene: NA
J gene: TRBJ1-5
clone size: NA
V gene: TRBV28
CDR3 protein: CASSSKGDGVWNQPQHF
CDR3 DNA: TGTGCCAGCAGTTCTAAGGGAGACGGCGTTTGGAATCAGCCCCAGCATTTT

D gene: TRBD1
J gene: TRBJ1-2
clone size: NA
V gene: TRBV5-1
CDR3 protein: CASRRDRGDGYTF
CDR3 DNA: TGCGCCAGCAGGCGCGACAGGGGCGACGGCTACACCTTC